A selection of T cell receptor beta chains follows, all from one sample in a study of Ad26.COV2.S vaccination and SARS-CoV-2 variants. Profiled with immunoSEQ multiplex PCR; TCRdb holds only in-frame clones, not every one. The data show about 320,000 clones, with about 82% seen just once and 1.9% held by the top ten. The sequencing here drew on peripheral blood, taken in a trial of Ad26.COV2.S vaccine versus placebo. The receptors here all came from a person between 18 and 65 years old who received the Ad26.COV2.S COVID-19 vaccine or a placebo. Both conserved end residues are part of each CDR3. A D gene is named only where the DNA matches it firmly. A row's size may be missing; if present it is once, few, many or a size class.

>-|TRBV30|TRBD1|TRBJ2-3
TGTGCTTTACAGAGGAACAGGGGGGCGGTAGATACGCAGTATTTT
CALQRNRGAVDTQYF
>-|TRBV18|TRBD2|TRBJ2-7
TGTGCCAGCCGGACTAGCGGGTCGGGCGAGCAGTACTTC
CASRTSGSGEQYF
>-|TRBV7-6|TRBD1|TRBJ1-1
TGTGCCAGCAGCTTAGAGGGGGCCCTGGTGAACACTGAAGCTTTCTTT
CASSLEGALVNTEAFF
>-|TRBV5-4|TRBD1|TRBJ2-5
TGTGCCACTCGAAATCAGGACAGGGAGCAAGAGACCCAGTACTTC
CATRNQDREQETQYF
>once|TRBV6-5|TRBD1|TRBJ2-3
TGTGCCAGCAAGGGGACAGGGGACCCAGATACGCAGTATTTT
CASKGTGDPDTQYF
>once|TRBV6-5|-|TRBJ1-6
TGTGCCAGCAGTTACGCAGGGAGCTCCTATAATTCACCCCTCCACTTT
CASSYAGSSYNSPLHF
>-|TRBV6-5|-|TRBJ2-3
TGTGCCAGCAGTCCGACGACCTTTAAAGATACGCAGTATTTT
CASSPTTFKDTQYF
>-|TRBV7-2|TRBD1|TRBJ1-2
TGTGCCAGCAGCCAGGGGAGACAGGGCCGATACTTC
CASSQGRQGRYF
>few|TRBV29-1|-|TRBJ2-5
TGCAGCGTTGCTCCGGACCAAGAGACCCAGTACTTC
CSVAPDQETQYF
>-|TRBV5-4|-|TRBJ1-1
TGTGCCAGCAGCTACGACAGGATGGGAGCTTTCTTT
CASSYDRMGAFF
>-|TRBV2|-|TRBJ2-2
TGTGCCAGCATTTCGGACATCGCGAACACCGGGGAGCTGTTTTTT
CASISDIANTGELFF
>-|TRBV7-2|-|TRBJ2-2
TGTGCCAGCAGCTTCTCGGGGACCGAGGTAACCGGGGAGCTGTTTTTT
CASSFSGTEVTGELFF
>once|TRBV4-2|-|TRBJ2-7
TGTGCCAGCAGCCAAGAGGGGGCAACCCCCTCCTACGAGCAGTACTTC
CASSQEGATPSYEQYF
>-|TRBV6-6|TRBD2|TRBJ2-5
TGTGCCAGCAGCCCGGGGGGGGAGACCCAGTACTTC
CASSPGGETQYF
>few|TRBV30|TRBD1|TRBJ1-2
TGTGCCTGGAGTGGAAGGGAGGACAGGGATGGCTACACCTTC
CAWSGREDRDGYTF
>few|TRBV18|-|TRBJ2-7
TGTGCCAGCTCACCGCGGGACACCTACGAGCAGTACTTC
CASSPRDTYEQYF
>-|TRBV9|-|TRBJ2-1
TGTGCCAGCAGCGTAGGGCCAGCTCTAGGGGGTGAGCAGTTCTTC
CASSVGPALGGEQFF
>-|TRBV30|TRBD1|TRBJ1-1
TGTGCCTGGAGTAGACAGGGCACTGAAGCTTTCTTT
CAWSRQGTEAFF
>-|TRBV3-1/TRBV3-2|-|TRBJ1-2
TGTGCCAGCAGCCAGGCGGCCGGAATTAACTATGGCTACACCTTC
CASSQAAGINYGYTF
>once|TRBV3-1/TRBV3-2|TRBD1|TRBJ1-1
TGTGCCAGCAGCCCCGACAGGGGAACCTACACTGAAGCTTTCTTT
CASSPDRGTYTEAFF
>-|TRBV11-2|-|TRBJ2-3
TGTGCCAGCAGCTTGGGGGCGGCAGATACGCAGTATTTT
CASSLGAADTQYF
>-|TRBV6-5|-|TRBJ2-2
TGTGCCAGCAGTTCCACAGGGCTGGTCACCGGGGAGCTGTTTTTT
CASSSTGLVTGELFF
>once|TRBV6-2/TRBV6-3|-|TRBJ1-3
TGTGCCAGCAGTAGACAGGCTACTCGTACCCCGTCTGGAAACACCATATATTTT
CASSRQATRTPSGNTIYF
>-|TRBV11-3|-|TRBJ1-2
TGTGCCAGCAGCTTTTGGCCGCCTTCAGGCACCGGGAAGGGAGGAACCTTC
CASSFWPPSGTGKGGTF
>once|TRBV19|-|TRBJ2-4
TGTGCCAGTAGAACCACAGGCAAAAACATTCAGTACTTC
CASRTTGKNIQYF
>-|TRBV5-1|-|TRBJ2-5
TGCGCCAGCAGCTTGATGGACGGGCAAGAGACCCAGTACTTC
CASSLMDGQETQYF
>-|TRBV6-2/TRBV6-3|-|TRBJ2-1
TGTGCCAGCAGTTACTCGAGAAATGAGCAGTTCTTC
CASSYSRNEQFF
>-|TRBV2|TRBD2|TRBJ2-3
TGTGCCAGCAGTGACCAGCGGGGCCCTTCCCTTACGCAGTATTTT
CASSDQRGPSLTQYF
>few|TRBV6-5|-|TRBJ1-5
TGTGCCAGCAGACAGGTGGCGGGAAGCAATCAGCCCCAGCATTTT
CASRQVAGSNQPQHF